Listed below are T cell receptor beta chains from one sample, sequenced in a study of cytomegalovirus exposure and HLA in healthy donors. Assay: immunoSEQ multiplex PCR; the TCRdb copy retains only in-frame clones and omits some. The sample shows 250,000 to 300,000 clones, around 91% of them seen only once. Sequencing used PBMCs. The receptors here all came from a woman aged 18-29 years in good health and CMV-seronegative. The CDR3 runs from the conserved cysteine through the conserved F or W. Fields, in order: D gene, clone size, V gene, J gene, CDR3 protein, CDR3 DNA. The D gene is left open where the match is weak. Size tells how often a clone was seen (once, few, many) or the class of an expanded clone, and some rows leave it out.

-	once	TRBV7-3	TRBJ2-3	CASSLLGRVTDTQYF	TGTGCCAGCAGCTTACTAGGCAGGGTGACAGATACGCAGTATTTT
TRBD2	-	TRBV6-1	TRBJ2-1	CASRHLAGGNNEQFF	TGTGCCAGCAGGCACCTAGCGGGGGGGAACAATGAGCAGTTCTTC
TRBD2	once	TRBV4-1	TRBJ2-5	CASSQSAGAETQYF	TGCGCCAGCAGCCAATCAGCGGGGGCAGAGACCCAGTACTTC
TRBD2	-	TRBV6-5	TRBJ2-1	CASSYAGGGNEQFF	TGTGCCAGCAGTTACGCCGGGGGGGGCAATGAGCAGTTCTTC
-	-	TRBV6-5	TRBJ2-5	CASSREQETQYF	TGTGCCAGCAGTCGCGAGCAAGAGACCCAGTACTTC
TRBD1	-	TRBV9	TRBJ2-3	CASSPPQGLATDTQYF	TGTGCCAGCAGCCCCCCACAGGGGTTAGCCACAGATACGCAGTATTTT
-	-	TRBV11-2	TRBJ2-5	CASSLGAGTETQYF	TGTGCCAGCAGCTTAGGCGCCGGTACAGAGACCCAGTACTTC
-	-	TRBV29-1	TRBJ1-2	CSVVQDPGYGYTF	TGCAGCGTTGTCCAAGACCCGGGCTATGGCTACACCTTC
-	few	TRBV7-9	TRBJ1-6	CASSLEHDSYNSPLHF	TGTGCCAGCAGCTTAGAACACGACTCCTATAATTCACCCCTCCACTTT
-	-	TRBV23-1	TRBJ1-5	CASSQPPVGTKGYSNQPQHF	TGCGCCAGCAGTCAACCACCGGTTGGTACGAAGGGGTATAGCAATCAGCCCCAGCATTTT
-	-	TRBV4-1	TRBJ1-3	CASSHGGRLTDTIYF	TGCGCCAGCAGCCATGGGGGCCGACTCACGGACACCATATATTTT
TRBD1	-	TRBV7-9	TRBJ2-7	CASSPDMSTGDPYEQYF	TGTGCCAGCAGCCCAGATATGTCGACAGGGGACCCCTACGAGCAGTACTTC
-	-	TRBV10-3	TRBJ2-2	CAQSEGSGGELFF	TGTGCCCAAAGCGAGGGATCGGGCGGGGAGCTGTTTTTT
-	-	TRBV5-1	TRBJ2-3	CASSLDWDTQYF	TGCGCCAGCAGCTTGGACTGGGATACGCAGTATTTT
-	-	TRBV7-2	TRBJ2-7	CASSEGDYEQYF	TGTGCCAGCAGCGAAGGGGACTACGAGCAGTACTTC
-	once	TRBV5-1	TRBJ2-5	CASSSPGQNQETQYF	TGCGCCAGCAGCTCACCAGGACAGAACCAAGAGACCCAGTACTTC
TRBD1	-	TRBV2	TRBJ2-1	CASSDRGLYNEQFF	TGTGCCAGCAGTGACAGGGGGCTATACAATGAGCAGTTCTTC
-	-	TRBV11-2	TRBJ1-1	CASSLEVGNTEAFF	TGTGCCAGCAGCTTAGAAGTCGGGAACACTGAAGCTTTCTTT
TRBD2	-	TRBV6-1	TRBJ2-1	CASSELLAGLYNEQFF	TGTGCCAGCAGTGAACTGCTAGCGGGTCTGTACAATGAGCAGTTCTTC
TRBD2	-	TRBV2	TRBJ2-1	CASRGTSGPSYNEQFF	TGTGCCAGCAGGGGAACTAGCGGGCCATCGTACAATGAGCAGTTCTTC
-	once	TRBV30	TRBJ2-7	CAWSRGSTYEQYF	TGTGCCTGGAGTAGGGGTAGCACCTACGAGCAGTACTTC
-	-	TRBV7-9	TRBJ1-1	CASSLDWGLTEAFF	TGTGCCAGCAGCTTAGATTGGGGGCTCACTGAAGCTTTCTTT
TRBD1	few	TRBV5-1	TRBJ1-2	CASSLSPGGNYGYTF	TGCGCCAGCAGCTTGTCTCCAGGGGGTAACTATGGCTACACCTTC
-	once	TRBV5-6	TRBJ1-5	CASSEGYGYQPQHF	TGTGCCAGCAGCGAAGGATACGGGTATCAGCCCCAGCATTTT
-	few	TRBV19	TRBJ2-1	CASSWGPSEQFF	TGTGCCAGTAGTTGGGGGCCCAGTGAGCAGTTCTTC
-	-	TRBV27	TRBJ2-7	CASSLLAGAYEQYF	TGTGCCAGCAGTTTATTGGCAGGGGCCTACGAGCAGTACTTC
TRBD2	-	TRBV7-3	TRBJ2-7	CASSLDSGGYEQYF	TGTGCCAGCAGCTTAGATAGCGGGGGCTACGAGCAGTACTTC
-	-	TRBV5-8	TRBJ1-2	CASSSRPPRRGPEGYGYTF	TGTGCCAGCAGCTCTCGGCCCCCTCGCAGGGGCCCCGAAGGATATGGCTACACCTTC
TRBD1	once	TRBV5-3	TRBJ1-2	CARSFGQGETNYGYTF	TGTGCCAGAAGCTTCGGGCAGGGGGAGACTAACTATGGCTACACCTTC
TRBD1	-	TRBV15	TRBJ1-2	CATSKTGVGGYTF	TGTGCCACCAGCAAAACAGGGGTCGGAGGCTACACCTTC
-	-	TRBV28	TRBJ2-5	CAFNPTSNGETQYF	TGTGCCTTTAACCCGACTAGTAACGGAGAGACCCAGTACTTC
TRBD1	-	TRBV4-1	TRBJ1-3	CASSLDREVISGNTIYF	TGCGCCAGCAGCCTAGACAGGGAAGTAATCTCTGGAAACACCATATATTTT
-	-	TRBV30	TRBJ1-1	CAWSSRGKNTEAFF	TGTGCCTGGAGCTCCCGCGGGAAGAACACTGAAGCTTTCTTT
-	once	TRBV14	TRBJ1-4	CASSRFDSRGYNEKLFF	TGTGCCAGCAGCCGATTCGATTCTCGGGGGTATAATGAAAAACTGTTTTTT
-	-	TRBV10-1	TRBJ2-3	CASSEGDVDTQYF	TGCGCCAGCAGTGAGGGAGATGTTGATACGCAGTATTTT
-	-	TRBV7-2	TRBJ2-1	CASSLRPLVREQFF	TGTGCCAGCAGCCTCCGACCACTAGTTCGTGAGCAGTTCTTC
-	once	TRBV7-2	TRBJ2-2	CASRQQGHGELFF	TGTGCCAGCAGGCAACAGGGTCACGGGGAGCTGTTTTTT
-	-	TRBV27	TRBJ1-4	CASSSRAGFNEKLFF	TGTGCCAGCAGTTCTAGGGCAGGGTTTAATGAAAAACTGTTTTTT
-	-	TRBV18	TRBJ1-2	CASSPRDPPGDYGYTF	TGTGCCAGCTCACCAAGAGACCCTCCGGGGGACTATGGCTACACCTTC